Following are 32 T cell receptor beta chains from one sample sequenced in a study of technical replicates of blood from a few donors (dated by TCRdb to 2016 to 2017). Libraries were prepared through the immunoSEQ multiplex PCR assay. This is the immuneACCESS table as TCRdb keeps it, with only in-frame sequences that have V and J called. A part of the clones is gone; compared with another copy, unresolved V genes explain less than half, and the rest is unexplained. This sample is represented by around 80,000 clones; around 91% of them were singletons. The leading ten clones occupy approximately 0.41% of the sample. Sample: T cells isolated from PBMCs. Receptors originate from a human donor in good health.

J is TRBJ1-4 and V is TRBV18, with a tentative D call TRBD1 (5 bases). Germline values: CDR1 KGHSH, CDR2 LQKENI. The CDR3 is 16 amino acids. The ends were cut back, 2 bases at V and 2 bases at J, with 12 bases in the middle. The CDR3 region has the DNA TGTGCCAGCTCACCAGTCGGGGGTTCGACTAATGAAAAACTGTTTTTT. Translating it yields CASSPVGGSTNEKLFF.

V and J are TRBV18 and TRBJ2-7; 14 bases line up with TRBD2. V was clipped by 4 bases and J by 0 bases; unmatched bases: 8. The CDR3 is 18 amino acids. Germline CDR1 reads KGHSH; CDR2 reads LQKENI. CDR3 protein: CASSRGTSGRTVSYEQYF. Written as DNA, the CDR3 is TGTGCCAGCTCACGCGGGACTAGCGGGAGAACCGTCTCCTACGAGCAGTACTTC.

The J gene is TRBJ2-3, the V gene TRBV4-3, with a tentative D call TRBD2 (5 bases). Trimming cost V 2 bases and J 0 bases, with 15 bases left between them. Germline values: CDR1 LGHNA, CDR2 YSLEER. CDR3 length: 17 amino acids. CDR3 in DNA: TGCGCCAGCAGCCAAAGGGCCAGCGGACCTAGCACAGATACGCAGTATTTT. Protein sequence: CASSQRASGPSTDTQYF.

V and J are TRBV9 and TRBJ1-2; 7 nucleotides align to TRBD1. The CDR3 contains 16 residues. Looked up from germline, CDR1 is SGDLS and CDR2 is YYNGEE. V trimming: 1 base; J trimming: 6 bases; junction bases outside the gene matches: 12. The chain's CDR3 is CASSVRGTGTAHGYTF. CDR3 bases: TGTGCCAGCAGCGTAAGGGGTACGGGGACAGCCCATGGCTACACCTTC.

The CDR3 loop is CAWSVLGQINEQFF. The CDR3 DNA follows: TGTGCCTGGAGTGTGCTCGGACAGATCAATGAGCAGTTCTTC. The rearrangement links TRBV30 to TRBJ2-1; tentative D call: TRBD1 (6 bases). The V and J ends lost 0 bases and 6 bases respectively, with 12 bases between them. Germline CDR1 GTSNPN, CDR2 SVGIG (reference sequence). The CDR3 runs to 14 residues.

The chain recombines TRBV5-1 with TRBJ2-7; TRBD1 agrees at 8 bases. Unmatched junction bases numbered 2, after V lost 2 bases and J lost 4 bases. Germline CDR1 is SGHRS and CDR2 is YFSETQ. This CDR3 is 13 amino acids long. CDR3: CASSFRQGYEQYF. The CDR3 DNA is TGCGCCAGCAGCTTTCGACAGGGGTACGAGCAGTACTTC.

V and J are TRBV6-5 and TRBJ2-7; D possibly corresponds to TRBD1 (6 bases). With 6 bases removed from V and 6 bases from J, the gap between germline ends came to 15 bases. Germline V gene sequence: CDR1 MNHEY, CDR2 SVGAGI. The CDR3 length is 13 residues. The CDR3 DNA is TGTGCCAGCAGCCGTGATTACAGGGTCGAGCAGTACTTC. It encodes CASSRDYRVEQYF.

The gene calls are TRBV28 and TRBJ2-5; weak D call: TRBD2 (5 bases). The length of the CDR3 is 13 residues. Between the trimmed V and J ends, which lost 2 bases and 1 base, there was a span of 5 bases. The germline V gene has CDR1 MDHEN and CDR2 SYDVKM. Here the CDR3 DNA reads TGTGCCAGCAGTTTAGAGGGCCAAGAGACCCAGTACTTC. Translating gives CASSLEGQETQYF.

V is TRBV2 and J is TRBJ2-7; possibly TRBD1 for D (5 bases). The CDR3 has 11 amino acids. Germline CDR1 is SNHLY and CDR2 is FYNNEI. Deletions cut 8 bases from V and 2 bases from J, with 7 bases between. The CDR3 bases are TGTGCCAGCGGGGCGGCCTACGAGCAGTACTTC. Its protein is CASGAAYEQYF.

The V gene is TRBV10-3, the J gene TRBJ2-7; 10 nucleotides align to TRBD1. The CDR3 sequence is 15 residues long. CDR1 is ENHRY, CDR2 SYGVKD, per germline. V lost 6 bases and J lost 6; bases outside the gene matches: 11. The CDR3 DNA follows: TGTGCCATCAGCACATCCGGGGACAGGGGCTCCGAGCAGTACTTC. Protein: CAISTSGDRGSEQYF.

The V gene is TRBV27, the J gene TRBJ2-5; 7 nucleotides align to TRBD2. The V segment lost 5 bases and the J segment 7 bases; nucleotides outside the gene matches: 13. Per the germline V gene, CDR1 is MNHEY and CDR2 is SMNVEV (reference sequence). This CDR3 contains 15 residues. For the CDR3, the DNA is TGTGCCAGCAGTCCGCTGACGGCGGGAGCTGGGACCCAGTACTTC. It yields the protein CASSPLTAGAGTQYF.

The V call is TRBV7-3, the J call TRBJ2-2; tentative D call: TRBD2 (5 bases). CDR3 length equals 15 residues. Germline CDR1 and CDR2: SGHTA and FQGTGA. Trimming removed 5 bases from V and 1 base from J, with 11 bases in between. The DNA for the CDR3 is TGTGCCAGCAGCCCGCGGGCCATGAACACCGGGGAGCTGTTTTTT. Protein: CASSPRAMNTGELFF.

The V call is TRBV28, the J call TRBJ2-7; tentative D call: TRBD2 (5 bases). The germline V and J ends were trimmed by 6 bases and 0 bases, with 9 bases remaining between them. Germline-derived CDR1 and CDR2 are MDHEN and SYDVKM. The CDR3 extends over 13 amino acids. The CDR3 nucleotides read TGTGCCAGCAGGGAGGTGGTCTCCTACGAGCAGTACTTC. This translates into CASREVVSYEQYF.

CDR3 sequence: CASSSTSGRTDTQYF. The CDR3 DNA reads TGTGCCAGCAGTTCGACTAGCGGGAGAACCGATACGCAGTATTTT. This chain connects TRBV27 to TRBJ2-3; 12 bases agree with TRBD2. In germline, CDR1 is MNHEY, CDR2 SMNVEV (reference sequence). V gave up 4 bases and J gave up 6 bases; unmatched junction bases: 5. This CDR3 comprises 15 residues.

The chain couples TRBV5-1 to TRBJ1-1, with D unresolved. V was pared by 4 bases and J by 2 bases, with 9 bases between. CDR1 is SGHRS and CDR2 is YFSETQ in the germline V gene. CDR3 length: 13 amino acids. In DNA, the CDR3 is TGCGCCAGCAGCGAGAACTCTAACACTGAAGCTTTCTTT. Its protein product is CASSENSNTEAFF.

The chain is built from TRBV6-5 and TRBJ2-7; tentative D call: TRBD1 (5 bases). Between the trimmed V and J ends, which lost 6 bases and 1 base, there was a span of 10 bases. Looked up from germline, CDR1 is MNHEY and CDR2 is SVGAGI. The CDR3 sequence is 13 residues long. CDR3 in amino acids: CASRPTESYEQYF. Here the CDR3 DNA reads TGTGCCAGCAGGCCGACAGAATCCTACGAGCAGTACTTC.

The rearrangement joins TRBV7-2 to TRBJ1-1; D gene unclear. The CDR3 has 12 residues. V lost 5 bases, J lost 4 bases, and 8 bases lay in between. CDR1 and CDR2 (germline): SGHTA, FQGNSA. CDR3 in DNA: TGTGCCAGCAGCGTCTCGGGCACTGAAGCTTTCTTT. It specifies CASSVSGTEAFF.

The rearrangement joins TRBV6-1 to TRBJ1-3; 8 positions agree with TRBD1. The V gene end was trimmed by 1 base and the J gene end by 7 bases; junction bases not matched to a gene: 0. This CDR3 region has 13 residues. The germline V gene encodes CDR1 MNHNS and CDR2 SASEGT. DNA of the CDR3: TGTGCCAGCAGTGAAGGACAGGGGAACACCATATATTTT. It translates to CASSEGQGNTIYF.

The genes are TRBV11-1 and TRBJ2-7, with TRBD2 identical over 12 bases. Trimming removed 1 base from V and 2 bases from J; junction bases left unmatched: 0. Germline values: CDR1 SGHAT, CDR2 FQDESV (reference sequence). The CDR3 extends over 15 amino acids. The DNA of the CDR3 is TGTGCCAGCAGCTTAGGGACTAGCGGGACCTACGAGCAGTACTTC. Its protein product is CASSLGTSGTYEQYF.

The V call is TRBV6-5, the J call TRBJ2-7; perhaps TRBD1 as D (6 bases). Germline V gives CDR1 MNHEY, CDR2 SVGAGI. This CDR3 spans 16 amino acids. Trimming left V 2 bases short and J 5 bases short, with 19 bases between. CDR3 sequence: CASSYTLGTGYHEQYF. CDR3 DNA sequence: TGTGCCAGCAGTTACACGTTGGGTACAGGGTACCACGAGCAGTACTTC.

The J gene is TRBJ2-5, the V gene TRBV7-2; 8 bases are shared with TRBD1. Germline V CDR1 and CDR2: SGHTA, FQGNSA. V was clipped by 4 bases and J by 7 bases; unmatched bases: 11. The CDR3 contains 15 residues. The CDR3 loop is CASSYVTGARGTQYF. As DNA, the CDR3 is TGTGCCAGCAGCTACGTGACAGGGGCGAGGGGGACCCAGTACTTC.

This clone has only one observation. The CDR3, as DNA: TGTGCCAGCAGTTCGGACAGGGGGCGGGACGAGCAGTACTTC. It translates to CASSSDRGRDEQYF. The chain employs TRBV6-5 and TRBJ2-7, with 11 bases matching TRBD1. After removal of 4 bases from V and 5 bases from J, the junction contained 4 bases not matched to a gene. This CDR3 has 14 residues. CDR1 is MNHEY and CDR2 is SVGAGI in the germline V gene.

This chain uses TRBV10-3 with TRBJ1-4; weak D call: TRBD1 (6 bases). From germline, CDR1 is ENHRY and CDR2 SYGVKD. Between the trimmed V and J ends, which lost 2 bases and 7 bases, there was a span of 11 bases. The CDR3 is 14 amino acids. The CDR3 nucleotides are TGTGCCATCAGTGAGACAGGGCCCAGTGAAAAACTGTTTTTT. This gives the protein CAISETGPSEKLFF.

This clone has just a few counts. DNA of the CDR3: TGTGCCAGTACCATTGGGGGGGGGCAGCCCCAGCATTTT. Translation gives CASTIGGGQPQHF. The chain combines TRBV19 with TRBJ1-5, with a tentative D call TRBD1 (5 bases). The germline V and J ends were trimmed by 7 bases and 7 bases, with 14 bases remaining between them. Looked up from germline, CDR1 is LNHDA and CDR2 is SQIVND (reference sequence). This CDR3 has 13 residues.

The V and J genes are TRBV6-1 and TRBJ2-7; D gene ambiguous. Trimming took 2 bases from V and 4 from J, leaving 15 bases between them. The germline V gene has CDR1 MNHNS and CDR2 SASEGT. The CDR3 runs 15 residues. CDR3 nucleotide sequence: TGTGCCAGCAGTGAATCGGGTGACCCTTGGTACGAGCAGTACTTC. Translating gives CASSESGDPWYEQYF.

This chain joins TRBV29-1 and TRBJ1-2; 7 bases align to TRBD1. V dropped 1 base and J dropped 2; count of bases not matched to a gene: 1. Germline V gene lookup returns CDR1 SQVTM and CDR2 ANQGSEA. The CDR3 length is 13 residues. Here the CDR3 DNA reads TGCAGCGTTGAAGGGGACAGCAACTATGGCTACACCTTC. Translated: CSVEGDSNYGYTF. The variable domain in full, completed from reference TRBV29-1 and TRBJ1-2, reads SAVISQKPSRDICQRGTSLTIQCQVDSQVTMMFWYRQQPGQSLTLIATANQGSEATYESGFVIDKFPISRPNLTFSTLTVSNMSPEDSSIYLCSVEGDSNYGYTFGSGTRLTVV.

The chain carries TRBV11-2 and TRBJ1-3; 9 nucleotides line up with TRBD1. V shed 8 bases and J 4 bases; nucleotides not matched to a gene: 9. CDR1 is SGHAT, CDR2 FQNNGV, per germline. This CDR3 has 15 residues. In DNA form, the CDR3 reads TGTGCCAGCGGAACAGGGGGCGCGAGGGGAAACACCATATATTTT. Its protein product is CASGTGGARGNTIYF.

This rearrangement joins TRBV7-9 to TRBJ2-7; D perhaps matches TRBD1 (6 bases). Deletions cut 6 bases from V and 7 bases from J, with 19 bases between. The CDR3 covers 14 residues. The germline gives CDR1 SEHNR, CDR2 FQNEAQ (reference sequence). In nucleotides, the CDR3 is TGTGCCAGCAGGGGCTCAGGGGTTTCGGGGGAGCAGTACTTC. Residues: CASRGSGVSGEQYF.

This chain uses TRBV4-1 with TRBJ2-7, with 10 nucleotides matching TRBD1. This CDR3 is built from 15 residues. V gave up 1 base and J gave up 2 bases; unmatched junction bases: 2. The germline V gene has CDR1 MGHRA and CDR2 YSYEKL. CDR3 coding DNA: TGCGCCAGCAGCCAAGGACAGGGGGCCACCTACGAGCAGTACTTC. Translation: CASSQGQGATYEQYF.

The rearrangement uses TRBV28 and TRBJ2-7; TRBD1 is a possible D gene (5 bases). Germline CDR1 is MDHEN and CDR2 is SYDVKM. The germline V and J ends were trimmed by 2 bases and 3 bases, with 11 bases remaining between them. The CDR3 extends over 14 amino acids. The CDR3 region has the DNA TGTGCCAGCAGTTTACCAGGGTGGGGCTACGAGCAGTACTTC. Translated: CASSLPGWGYEQYF.

The V gene is TRBV11-2, the J gene TRBJ2-7; D is undetermined. Trimming left V 3 bases short and J 3 bases short, with 9 bases between. The CDR3 sequence is 13 residues long. Germline CDR1 and CDR2: SGHAT and FQNNGV. The CDR3 loop is CASSLEPDYEQYF. The CDR3, as DNA: TGTGCCAGCAGCTTGGAGCCAGACTACGAGCAGTACTTC.

This rearrangement joins TRBV6-1 to TRBJ2-4; possibly TRBD1 for D (6 bases). Germline lookup yields CDR1 MNHNS and CDR2 SASEGT. The CDR3 runs to 11 residues. V dropped 8 bases and J dropped 6 bases, with 8 bases sitting between them. DNA of the CDR3: TGTGCCAGCCTAGGGGGAAACATTCAGTACTTC. This encodes CASLGGNIQYF.